Each of the 25 T cell receptor beta chains below was sequenced from the same sample in a study of cytotoxic CD8 clonotypes in ibrutinib-treated CLL. TCRdb keeps only in-frame clones here, not all; method: immunoSEQ multiplex PCR. Of some 310,000 clones in the sample, 70% to 80% are singletons; the top ten hold over 6.5%. The sample was PBMCs, taken before ibrutinib treatment. These receptors were taken from a human donor with chronic lymphocytic leukemia.

This clone showed up just once. The V and J genes are TRBV9 and TRBJ2-7; 9 nucleotides line up with TRBD2. Looked up from germline, CDR1 is SGDLS and CDR2 is YYNGEE. The length of the CDR3 is 16 residues. V lost 2 bases and J lost 3; bases outside the gene matches: 9. The CDR3 coding sequence is TGTGCCAGCAGCGTCGACCCTAGCGGGGCGTACTACGAGCAGTACTTC. Its translation: CASSVDPSGAYYEQYF.

This chain links TRBV10-3 with TRBJ2-7, with TRBD2 matching 8 bases. The CDR3 contains 15 residues. Losses at the gene ends were 6 bases for V and 3 bases for J; bases not matched to a gene: 10. Germline V gives CDR1 ENHRY, CDR2 SYGVKD. DNA for the CDR3: TGTGCCATCAGAGAGAGCGGGAGCTCGGGCTACGAGCAGTACTTC. It is translated as CAIRESGSSGYEQYF.

The rearrangement joins TRBV11-1 to TRBJ2-2; TRBD2 aligns across 10 bases. V lost 5 bases to trimming and J lost 5 bases; unmatched junction nucleotides: 5. The CDR3 extends over 15 amino acids. Per the germline V gene, CDR1 is SGHAT and CDR2 is FQDESV (reference sequence). CDR3 amino acids: CASSLSGRGTGELFF. The DNA of the CDR3 is TGTGCCAGCAGCCTGAGCGGGAGGGGTACCGGGGAGCTGTTTTTT.

This clone was counted a few times. The rearrangement joins TRBV28 to TRBJ1-2, with unresolved D. CDR1 is MDHEN and CDR2 is SYDVKM in the germline V gene. The CDR3 has 14 amino acids. V dropped 2 bases and J dropped 1 base, with 8 bases sitting between them. The CDR3 sequence: CASSLTGINYGYTF. The DNA for the CDR3 is TGTGCCAGCAGTTTAACGGGGATTAACTATGGCTACACCTTC.

The CDR3 coding sequence is TGCGCCAGCAGCCGGAACCCCCAGGGGGCTTCTAATGAAAAACTGTTTTTT. Translated: CASSRNPQGASNEKLFF. This chain links TRBV5-1 with TRBJ1-4; TRBD1 matches at 8 bases. CDR1 and CDR2 (germline): SGHRS, YFSETQ. This CDR3 is 17 amino acids long. V gave up 4 bases and J gave up 3 bases; unmatched junction bases: 11.

The chain employs TRBV2 and TRBJ1-3; the D gene is possibly TRBD1 (5 bases). This CDR3 is built from 14 residues. Germline V gene sequence: CDR1 SNHLY, CDR2 FYNNEI. V shed 4 bases and J shed 3 bases, with 10 bases lying between them. CDR3 nucleotides: TGTGCCAGCAGTGGGCGGGGCGGTGGAAACACCATATATTTT. Protein sequence: CASSGRGGGNTIYF.

This chain uses TRBV6-1 with TRBJ1-5; D is undetermined. Germline-derived CDR1 and CDR2 are MNHNS and SASEGT. V gave up 1 base and J gave up 1 base, with 8 bases separating them. The CDR3 is 15 amino acids. CDR3 region: CASSEVVRSNQPQHF. The CDR3 nucleotides read TGTGCCAGCAGTGAAGTAGTCAGAAGCAATCAGCCCCAGCATTTT.

This chain connects TRBV27 to TRBJ2-1; 10 bases line up with TRBD2. CDR1 is MNHEY and CDR2 is SMNVEV in the germline V gene (reference sequence). Trimming took 7 bases from V and 10 from J; bases not matched to a gene: 7. This CDR3 has 13 residues. CDR3 sequence (DNA): TGTGCCAGCAAAAGCGGGGGGGCTGGAGAGCAGTTCTTC. It yields the protein CASKSGGAGEQFF.

The chain combines TRBV5-1 with TRBJ1-4; TRBD1 might be the D (5 bases). Germline V lookup: CDR1 SGHRS, CDR2 YFSETQ. The CDR3 is 13 amino acids. Deletions cut 0 bases from V and 5 bases from J, with 5 bases between. In nucleotides, the CDR3 is TGCGCCAGCAGCTTGGACAGGAATGAAAAACTGTTTTTT. Encoded protein: CASSLDRNEKLFF.

The rearrangement joins TRBV5-5 to TRBJ2-7; D gene ambiguous. Germline CDR1 is SGHKS and CDR2 is YYEKEE (reference sequence). Trimming left V 2 bases short and J 2 bases short, with 14 bases between. There are 15 residues in the CDR3. CDR3 loop: CASSLRFGRTYEQYF. Written as DNA, the CDR3 is TGTGCCAGCAGCTTACGATTCGGCAGGACCTACGAGCAGTACTTC.

This clone appeared a few times. Other nucleotide sequences in the sample specify the same CDR3. CDR3 sequence reads: CASSPTSYEQYF. In nucleotides, the CDR3 is TGTGCCAGCTCTCCCACTTCCTACGAGCAGTACTTC. The chain employs TRBV18 and TRBJ2-7, with D unresolved. Trimming took off 6 bases at V and 1 base at J, with 7 bases between the two ends. Germline CDR1 KGHSH, CDR2 LQKENI. CDR3 length: 12 residues.

V and J are TRBV5-1 and TRBJ1-5, with unresolved D. V lost 4 bases and J lost 0, with 11 bases in between. This CDR3 contains 15 residues. The germline gives CDR1 SGHRS, CDR2 YFSETQ. The CDR3 bases are TGCGCCAGCAGCCCTCTGGGCTATAGCAATCAGCCCCAGCATTTT. As protein: CASSPLGYSNQPQHF.

This clone came up once. The chain employs TRBV28 and TRBJ2-5, with D uncertain. With 2 bases removed from V and 5 bases from J, the gap between germline ends came to 15 bases. Looked up from germline, CDR1 is MDHEN and CDR2 is SYDVKM. The CDR3 runs to 15 residues. CDR3 sequence (DNA): TGTGCCAGCAGTTTAGATTTCAGCTTAAAGGAGACCCAGTACTTC. It specifies CASSLDFSLKETQYF.

This sequence joins TRBV15 and TRBJ1-3; TRBD1 is a possible D gene (5 bases). V was trimmed by 9 bases and J by 0 bases, leaving 15 bases between them. This CDR3 is 15 amino acids long. Germline CDR1 is LNHNV and CDR2 is YYDKDF (reference sequence). The chain's CDR3 is CATARGAGSGNTIYF. The CDR3 nucleotides are TGTGCCACTGCCCGTGGGGCGGGCTCTGGAAACACCATATATTTT.

V gene TRBV18 combines with J gene TRBJ2-7, with 10 positions matching TRBD1. Germline CDR1 KGHSH, CDR2 LQKENI. V lost 1 base to trimming and J lost 6 bases; unmatched junction nucleotides: 3. This CDR3 region has 14 residues. CDR3 protein: CASSPRTGGGEQYF. CDR3 coding DNA: TGTGCCAGCTCACCACGGACAGGGGGAGGCGAGCAGTACTTC.

The chain uses TRBV27 and TRBJ1-2; 8 positions agree with TRBD1. Germline-derived CDR1 and CDR2 are MNHEY and SMNVEV (reference sequence). The CDR3 is made up of 14 amino acids. With 5 bases clipped from V and 7 bases from J, the junction kept 9 bases outside the gene matches. The CDR3 protein is CASSPLYTGGGYTF. The CDR3 DNA follows: TGTGCCAGCAGTCCCCTATACACAGGGGGTGGCTACACCTTC.

This chain links TRBV7-8 with TRBJ1-2; D call uncertain. In germline, CDR1 is SGHVS, CDR2 FQNEAQ. Trimming shortened V by 4 bases and J by 4 bases, and 16 bases separated the two germline ends. This CDR3 spans 15 amino acids. CDR3 sequence: CASSWRSLAFYGYTF. For the CDR3, the DNA is TGTGCCAGCAGCTGGCGGAGTTTAGCCTTCTATGGCTACACCTTC.

The chain recombines TRBV27 with TRBJ2-7; D gene ambiguous. The CDR3 loop spans 12 amino acids. From germline, CDR1 is MNHEY and CDR2 SMNVEV (reference sequence). Trimming removed 6 bases from V and 6 bases from J, with 12 bases in between. CDR3 protein: CASSWLGGEQYF. The CDR3 nucleotides are TGTGCCAGCAGCTGGTTGGGCGGCGAGCAGTACTTC.

This chain joins TRBV5-1 and TRBJ2-1, with D perhaps given as TRBD1 or TRBD2 (5 bases each). The CDR3 totals 15 residues. Trimming cost V 4 bases and J 5 bases, with 16 bases left between them. CDR1 SGHRS and CDR2 YFSETQ come from the germline V gene. The CDR3: CASSPRGRGDNEQFF. The CDR3 DNA reads as TGCGCCAGCAGCCCGAGAGGAAGGGGAGACAATGAGCAGTTCTTC.

This chain connects TRBV7-2 to TRBJ2-5; no firm D call. From germline, CDR1 is SGHTA and CDR2 FQGNSA. The CDR3 consists of 10 residues. The V end lost 3 bases, the J end lost 5 bases, and 1 base lay between the germline ends. This CDR3 reads CASSFETQYF. The DNA for the CDR3 is TGTGCCAGCAGCTTTGAGACCCAGTACTTC.

The V and J genes are TRBV27 and TRBJ1-4; TRBD1 is a possible D gene (6 bases). The CDR3 consists of 15 residues. Germline CDR1 MNHEY, CDR2 SMNVEV (reference sequence). V was shortened by 3 bases and J by 4 bases, with 12 bases between the two germline ends. CDR3 nucleotides: TGTGCCAGCAGTTTGGTGCGGACAGTTAATGAAAAACTGTTTTTT. The encoded protein is CASSLVRTVNEKLFF.

This clone was seen more than once but under ten times. J is TRBJ2-2 and V is TRBV2; 8 bases align to TRBD2. CDR1 is SNHLY and CDR2 is FYNNEI in the germline V gene. This CDR3 contains 15 residues. V dropped 4 bases and J dropped 7; count of bases not matched to a gene: 8. Here the CDR3 reads CASSVDGRARGELFF. CDR3 DNA: TGTGCCAGCAGTGTGGACGGGAGGGCCCGCGGGGAGCTGTTTTTT.

This clone was counted only a few times. The V and J genes are TRBV27 and TRBJ2-5; no reliable D call. CDR3 length: 16 amino acids. Germline V gene data show CDR1 as MNHEY and CDR2 as SMNVEV (reference sequence). The V and J ends lost 6 bases and 2 bases respectively, with 19 bases between them. DNA for the CDR3: TGTGCCAGCAGCCAGCTCCGGGCAGGCACTCAAGAGACCCAGTACTTC. Translation gives CASSQLRAGTQETQYF.

V is TRBV2 and J is TRBJ1-4; tentative D call: TRBD1 (6 bases). This CDR3 has 16 amino acids. Germline CDR1 reads SNHLY; CDR2 reads FYNNEI. V lost 4 bases and J lost 3, with 15 bases in between. DNA of the CDR3: TGTGCCAGCAGTGGCCCAAGGACAGAATCTAATGAAAAACTGTTTTTT. Residues: CASSGPRTESNEKLFF.

V gene TRBV9 combines with J gene TRBJ2-7, with 7 bases matching TRBD2. The germline V gene encodes CDR1 SGDLS and CDR2 YYNGEE. This CDR3 comprises 15 residues. With V trimmed by 0 bases and J by 3 bases, 6 bases remained unmatched. The chain's CDR3 is CASSVGPAGNYEQYF. The DNA of the CDR3 is TGTGCCAGCAGCGTAGGCCCAGCGGGGAACTACGAGCAGTACTTC.